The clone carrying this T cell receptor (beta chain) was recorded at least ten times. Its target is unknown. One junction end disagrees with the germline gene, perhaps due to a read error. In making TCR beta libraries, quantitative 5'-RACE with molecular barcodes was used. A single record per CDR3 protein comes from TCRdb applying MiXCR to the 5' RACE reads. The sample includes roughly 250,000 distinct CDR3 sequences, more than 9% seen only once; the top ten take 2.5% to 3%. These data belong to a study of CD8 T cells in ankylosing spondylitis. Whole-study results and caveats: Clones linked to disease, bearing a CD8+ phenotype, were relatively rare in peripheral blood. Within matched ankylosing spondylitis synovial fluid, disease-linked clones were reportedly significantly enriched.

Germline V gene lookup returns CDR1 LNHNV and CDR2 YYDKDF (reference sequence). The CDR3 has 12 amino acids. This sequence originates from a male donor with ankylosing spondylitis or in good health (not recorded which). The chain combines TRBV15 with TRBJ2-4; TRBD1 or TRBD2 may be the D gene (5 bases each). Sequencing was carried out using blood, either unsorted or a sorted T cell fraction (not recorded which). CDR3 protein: CATSRDRGDRDF. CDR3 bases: TGTGCCACCAGCAGAGATAGAGGGGATAGGGACTTC.